This T cell receptor (beta chain) comes out of a study of T cells in Graves' hyperthyroidism and ophthalmopathy. Overall study context: Specimen type is peripheral blood, collected at initial diagnosis prior to any treatment.

In the ophthalmopathy cohort, Clinical Activity Score was at least 3, NOSPECS grade at least 4, and duration under 3 months. Thyroid ultrasound and orbital computed tomography, with clinical symptoms and serum thyroxine and TRAb, informed diagnoses. RNA transcripts were the template for amplifying TCR beta CDR3 regions. HTBI primers drove first-round RT-PCR of the TCR CDR3. One entry per CDR3 protein, called by TCRdb with MiXCR from the multiplex PCR reads. The sample has hundreds of thousands of distinct CDR3 sequences, approximately 16% seen once. This clonotype has ten or more counts. CDR3 size: 14 residues. Germline CDR1 and CDR2: SGHRS and YFSETQ. Trimming at V came to 2 bases and at J to 2 bases, leaving 3 bases not matched to a gene.

Input material: blood. This receptor was obtained from a young woman with Graves' ophthalmopathy. V usage is TRBV5-1 and J usage is TRBJ2-7; 8 bases align to TRBD2. DNA for the CDR3: TGCGCCAGCAGCTTCCTCGGGGGGGCCTACGAGCAGTACTTC. Translating gives CASSFLGGAYEQYF.